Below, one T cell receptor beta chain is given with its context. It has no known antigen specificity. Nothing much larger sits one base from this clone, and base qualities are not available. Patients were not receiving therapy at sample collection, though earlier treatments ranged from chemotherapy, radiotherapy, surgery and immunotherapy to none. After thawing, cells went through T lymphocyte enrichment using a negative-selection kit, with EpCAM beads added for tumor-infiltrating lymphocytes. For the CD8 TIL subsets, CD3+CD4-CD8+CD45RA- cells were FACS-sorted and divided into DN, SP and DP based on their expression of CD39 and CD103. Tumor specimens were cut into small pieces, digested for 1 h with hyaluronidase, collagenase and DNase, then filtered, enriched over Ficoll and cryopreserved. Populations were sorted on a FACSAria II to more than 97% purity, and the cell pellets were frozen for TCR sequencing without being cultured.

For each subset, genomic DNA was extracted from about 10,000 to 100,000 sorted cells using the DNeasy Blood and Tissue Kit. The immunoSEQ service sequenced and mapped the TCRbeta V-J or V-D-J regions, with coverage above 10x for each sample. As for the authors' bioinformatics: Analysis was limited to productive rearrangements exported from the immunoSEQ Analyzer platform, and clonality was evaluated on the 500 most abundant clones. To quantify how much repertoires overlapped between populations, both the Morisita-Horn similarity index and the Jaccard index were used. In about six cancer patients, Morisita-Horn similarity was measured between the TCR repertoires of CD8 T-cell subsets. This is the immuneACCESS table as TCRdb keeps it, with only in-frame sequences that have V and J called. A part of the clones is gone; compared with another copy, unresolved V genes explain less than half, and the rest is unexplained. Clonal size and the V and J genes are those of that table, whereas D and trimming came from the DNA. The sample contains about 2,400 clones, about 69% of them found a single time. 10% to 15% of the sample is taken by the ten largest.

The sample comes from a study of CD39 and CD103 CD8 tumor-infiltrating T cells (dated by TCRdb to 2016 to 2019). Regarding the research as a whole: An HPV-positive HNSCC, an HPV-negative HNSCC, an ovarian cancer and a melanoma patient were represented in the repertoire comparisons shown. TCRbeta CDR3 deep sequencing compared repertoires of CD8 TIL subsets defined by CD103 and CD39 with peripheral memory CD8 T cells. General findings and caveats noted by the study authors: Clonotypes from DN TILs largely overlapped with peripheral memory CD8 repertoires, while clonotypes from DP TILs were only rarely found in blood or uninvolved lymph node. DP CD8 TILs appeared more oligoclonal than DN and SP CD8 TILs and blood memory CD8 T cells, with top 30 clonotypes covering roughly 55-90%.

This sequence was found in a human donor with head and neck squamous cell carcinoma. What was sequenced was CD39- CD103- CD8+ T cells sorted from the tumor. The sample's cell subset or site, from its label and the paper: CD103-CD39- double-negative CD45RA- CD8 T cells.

The CDR3: CASRGRNNQPQHF. The DNA reads as follows: TGTGCCAGCAGAGGACGGAACAATCAGCCCCAGCATTTT. The rearrangement joined TRBV6-6 to TRBJ1-5; the D gene remains uncertain. V is cut by 6 bases and J by 3 bases, and the space between the germline ends is 9 bases. From the cysteine up to the phenylalanine, the CDR3 has a length of 13 residues. The CDR3 DNA has 39 bases and is translated from base 1. CDR1 MNHNY and CDR2 SVGAGI are derived from the germline V gene (reference sequence).